This T cell receptor (beta chain) was sequenced during a study of CD8+ T cells in alopecia areata. At the level of the study: Scalp area affected, as a percentage, set the severity score of treated patients.

Findings and caveats of the study: Normal skin's resident alphabeta T cells are also sequenced in scalp samples. Although TCR sharing was seen in mice, sharing across patients was less clear, possibly for HLA-related reasons.

Germline CDR1 MNHEY, CDR2 SVGAGI. With 11 bases removed from V and 4 bases from J, the gap between germline ends came to 12 bases. This CDR3 has 12 amino acids. This clone was observed a few times. What it recognizes is unknown. Treatment described: oral pan-JAK inhibitor, 5-10 mg twice daily. In each case, RNA was isolated and then reverse transcribed into cDNA as the sequencing template. Sequencing was performed with immunoSEQ multiplex PCR; in TCRdb, only in-frame clones are kept and a portion is missing. The sample lists approximately 160,000 clones, approximately 57% occurring once. This receptor was obtained from a human donor with alopecia areata. This rearrangement joins TRBV6-5 to TRBJ1-5; D is unclear. Specimen: CD4+ T cells sorted from blood, collected at week 24, from a patient treated with tofacitinib. CDR3 sequence reads: CAVTERNQPQHF. CDR3 coding DNA: TGTGCCGTAACAGAGCGAAATCAGCCCCAGCATTTT.